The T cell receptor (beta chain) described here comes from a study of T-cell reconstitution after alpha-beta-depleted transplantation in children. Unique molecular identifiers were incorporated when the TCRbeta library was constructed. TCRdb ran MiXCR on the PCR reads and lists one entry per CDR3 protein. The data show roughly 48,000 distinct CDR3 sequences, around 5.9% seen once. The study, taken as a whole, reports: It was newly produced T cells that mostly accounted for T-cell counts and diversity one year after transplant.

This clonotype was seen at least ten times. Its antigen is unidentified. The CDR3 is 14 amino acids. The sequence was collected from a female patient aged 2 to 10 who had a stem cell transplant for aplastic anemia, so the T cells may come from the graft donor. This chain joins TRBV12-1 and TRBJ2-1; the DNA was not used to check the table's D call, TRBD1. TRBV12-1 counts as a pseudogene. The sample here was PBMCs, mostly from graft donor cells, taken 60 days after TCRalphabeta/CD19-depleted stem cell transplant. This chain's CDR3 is CASSSWDRGLGQFF. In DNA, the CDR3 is TGTGCCAGCAGCTCCTGGGACAGGGGGCTGGGGCAGTTCTTC.